Listed below are T cell receptor beta chains from one sample, sequenced in a study of tumor-infiltrating lymphocytes in primary liver carcinoma. TCRdb re-called the multiplex PCR reads with MiXCR, one entry per CDR3 protein. The table records approximately 340,000 distinct CDR3 sequences, 65% of them present only once. Specimen: peripheral blood. Receptors originate from a man aged 40-50 years with primary liver carcinoma and hepatitis B virus infection. CDR3s include the opening cysteine and the closing phenylalanine or tryptophan.

TRBJ2-1 TRBV4-2 CASSQGEGPPSLQFF
TRBJ1-2 TRBV6-6 CASSDTVESYCYTF
TRBJ2-1 TRBV5-1 CASSLGTSGTEQFF
TRBJ2-7 TRBV4-3 CASSPRQGGTYEQYF
TRBJ2-7 TRBV11-2 CASSLAFEGSGRNERYF
TRBJ2-2 TRBV6-6 CVSSLDHFANTGELFF
TRBJ2-1 TRBV28 CASSKIFTSGSSAYNEQFF
TRBJ2-7 TRBV6-1 CASSEVGLGGYEQYF
TRBJ2-3 TRBV6-6 CASSYSGATSTDTQYF
TRBJ2-5 TRBV29-1 CSVDSPDRGGVETQYF
TRBJ2-7 TRBV6-2/TRBV6-3 CASSYGVAGIYSYEQYF
TRBJ2-7 TRBV10-3 CAIGSGSYEQYF
TRBJ2-7 TRBV4-2 CASSQVGRAGEQYF
TRBJ2-7 TRBV11-2 CTSSLTFGGQGYEQYF